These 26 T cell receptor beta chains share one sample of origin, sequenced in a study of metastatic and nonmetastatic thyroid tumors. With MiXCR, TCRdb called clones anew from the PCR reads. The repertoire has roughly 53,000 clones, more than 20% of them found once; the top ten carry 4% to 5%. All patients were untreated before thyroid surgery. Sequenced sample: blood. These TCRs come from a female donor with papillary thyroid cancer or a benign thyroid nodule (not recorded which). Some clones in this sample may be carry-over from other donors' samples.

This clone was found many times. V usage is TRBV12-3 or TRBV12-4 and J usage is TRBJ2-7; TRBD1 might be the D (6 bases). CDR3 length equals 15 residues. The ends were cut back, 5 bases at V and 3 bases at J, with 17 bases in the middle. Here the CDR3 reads CASSGGTDDNYEQYF. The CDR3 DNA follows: TGTGCCAGCAGTGGGGGCACAGATGATAACTACGAGCAGTACTTC.

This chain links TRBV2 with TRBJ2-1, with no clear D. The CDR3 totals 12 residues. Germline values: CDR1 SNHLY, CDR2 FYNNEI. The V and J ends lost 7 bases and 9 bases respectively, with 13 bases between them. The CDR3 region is CASMAGWIEQFF. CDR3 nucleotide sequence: TGTGCCAGCATGGCTGGGTGGATTGAGCAGTTCTTC.

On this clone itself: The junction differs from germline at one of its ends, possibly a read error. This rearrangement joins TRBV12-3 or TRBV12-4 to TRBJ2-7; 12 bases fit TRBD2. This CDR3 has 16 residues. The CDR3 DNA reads TGTGCCAGCAGACGGACTAGCGGGGCCTATACCTACGAGAAGTACTTC. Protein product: CASRRTSGAYTYEKYF.

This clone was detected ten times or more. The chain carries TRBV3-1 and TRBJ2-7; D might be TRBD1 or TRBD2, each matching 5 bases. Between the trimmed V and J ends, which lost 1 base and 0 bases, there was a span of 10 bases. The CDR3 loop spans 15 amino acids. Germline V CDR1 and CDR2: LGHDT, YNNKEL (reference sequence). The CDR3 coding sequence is TGTGCCAGCAGCCAAGGTCGGGACGGCTCCTACGAGCAGTACTTC. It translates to CASSQGRDGSYEQYF.

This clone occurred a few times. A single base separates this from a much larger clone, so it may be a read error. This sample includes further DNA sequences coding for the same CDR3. The CDR3 DNA is TGTGCCAGCAGTCCACCCCGGGGCACAGATACGCAGTATTTT. The encoded protein is CASSPPRGTDTQYF. This sequence joins TRBV25-1 and TRBJ2-3; D not resolved. The V end was cut by 5 bases, the J end by 1 base, with 10 bases between. Germline values: CDR1 MGHDK, CDR2 SYGVNS. The CDR3 sequence is 14 residues long.

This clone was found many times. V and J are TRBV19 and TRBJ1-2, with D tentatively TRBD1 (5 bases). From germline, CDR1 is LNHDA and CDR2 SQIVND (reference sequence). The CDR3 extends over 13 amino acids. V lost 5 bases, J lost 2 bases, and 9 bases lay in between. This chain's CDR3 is CASSGGANYGYTF. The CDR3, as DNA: TGTGCCAGTAGTGGCGGGGCGAACTATGGCTACACCTTC.

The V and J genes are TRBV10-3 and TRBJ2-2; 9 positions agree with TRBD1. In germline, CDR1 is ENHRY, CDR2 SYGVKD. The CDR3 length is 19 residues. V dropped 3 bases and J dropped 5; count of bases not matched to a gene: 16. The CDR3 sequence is CAISDSIRHRGRGTGELFF. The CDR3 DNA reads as TGTGCCATCAGTGATTCGATCCGGCACAGGGGGCGAGGGACCGGGGAGCTGTTTTTT.

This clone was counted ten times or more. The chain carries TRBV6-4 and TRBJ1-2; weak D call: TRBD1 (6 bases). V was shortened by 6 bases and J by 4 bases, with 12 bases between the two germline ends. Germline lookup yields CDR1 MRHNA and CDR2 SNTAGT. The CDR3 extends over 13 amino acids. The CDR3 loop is CASSRGATYGYTF. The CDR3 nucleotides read TGTGCCAGCAGCCGGGGGGCAACCTATGGCTACACCTTC.

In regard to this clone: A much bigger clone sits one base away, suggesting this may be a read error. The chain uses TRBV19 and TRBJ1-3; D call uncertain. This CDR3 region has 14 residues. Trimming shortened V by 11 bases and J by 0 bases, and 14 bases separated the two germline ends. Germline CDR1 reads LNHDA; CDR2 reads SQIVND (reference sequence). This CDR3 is CAGSRLTSGNTIYF. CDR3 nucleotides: TGTGCCGGTTCGCGCCTTACCTCTGGAAACACCATATATTTT. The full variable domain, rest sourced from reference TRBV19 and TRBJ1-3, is DGGITQSPKYLFRKEGQNVTLSCEQNLNHDAMYWYRQDPGQGLRLIYYSQIVNDFQKGDIAEGYSVSREKKESFPLTVTSAQKNPTAFYLCAGSRLTSGNTIYFGEGSWLTVV.

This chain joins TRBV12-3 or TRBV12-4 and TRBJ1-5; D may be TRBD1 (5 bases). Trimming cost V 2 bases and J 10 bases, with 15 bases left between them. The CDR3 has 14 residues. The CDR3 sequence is CASSLTGDKHPQHF. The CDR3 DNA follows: TGTGCCAGCAGTTTAACAGGCGACAAGCATCCCCAGCATTTT.

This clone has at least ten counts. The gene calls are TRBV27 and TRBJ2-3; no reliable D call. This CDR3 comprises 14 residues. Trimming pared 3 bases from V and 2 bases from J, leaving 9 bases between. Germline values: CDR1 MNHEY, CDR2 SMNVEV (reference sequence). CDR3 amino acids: CASSLWGTTDTQYF. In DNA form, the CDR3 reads TGTGCCAGCAGTTTGTGGGGAACCACAGATACGCAGTATTTT.

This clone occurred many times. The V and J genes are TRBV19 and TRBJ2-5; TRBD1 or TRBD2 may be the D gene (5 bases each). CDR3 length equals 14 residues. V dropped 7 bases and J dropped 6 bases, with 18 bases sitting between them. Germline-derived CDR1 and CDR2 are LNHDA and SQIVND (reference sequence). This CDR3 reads CASTKLRDEQTQYF. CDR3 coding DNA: TGTGCCAGTACTAAACTACGGGACGAACAGACCCAGTACTTC.

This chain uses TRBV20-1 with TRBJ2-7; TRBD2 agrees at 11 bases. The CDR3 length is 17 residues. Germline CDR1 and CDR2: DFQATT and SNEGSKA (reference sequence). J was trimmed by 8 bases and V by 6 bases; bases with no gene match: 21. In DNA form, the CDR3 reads TGCAGTGCAAAAGCGTACTTGACTAGCGGGATCTCATACCAGCAGTACTTC. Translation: CSAKAYLTSGISYQQYF.

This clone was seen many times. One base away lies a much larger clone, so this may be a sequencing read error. This CDR3 reads CASSFGGGSTIYF. The CDR3, as DNA: TGCGCCAGCAGCTTCGGGGGAGGAAGCACCATATATTTT. The V gene is TRBV5-1, the J gene TRBJ1-3; D perhaps matches TRBD1 (5 bases). This CDR3 has 13 residues. In germline, CDR1 is SGHRS, CDR2 YFSETQ. Based on the CDR3 plus reference TRBV5-1 and TRBJ1-3, the full variable domain is KAGVTQTPRYLIKTRGQQVTLSCSPISGHRSVSWYQQTPGQGLQFLFEYFSETQRNKGNFPGRFSGRQFSNSRSEMNVSTLELGDSALYLCASSFGGGSTIYFGEGSWLTVV.

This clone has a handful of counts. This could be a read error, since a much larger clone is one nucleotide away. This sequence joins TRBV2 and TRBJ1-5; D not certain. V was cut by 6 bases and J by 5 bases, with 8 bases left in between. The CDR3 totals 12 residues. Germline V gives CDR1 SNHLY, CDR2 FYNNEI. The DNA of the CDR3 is TGTGCCAGCAGCGCCTTAGATCAGCCCCAGCATTTT. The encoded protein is CASSALDQPQHF. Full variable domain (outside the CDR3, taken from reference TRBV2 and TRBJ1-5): EPEVTQTPSHQVTQMGQEVILRCVPISNHLYFYWYRQILGQKVEFLVSFYNNEISEKSEIFDDQFSVERPDGSNFTLKIRSTKLEDSAMYFCASSALDQPQHFGDGTRLSIL.

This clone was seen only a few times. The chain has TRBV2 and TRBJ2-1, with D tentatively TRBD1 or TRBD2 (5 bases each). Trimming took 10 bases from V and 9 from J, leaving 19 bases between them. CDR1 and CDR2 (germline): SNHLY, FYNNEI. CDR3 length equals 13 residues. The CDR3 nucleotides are TGTGCCAACAGACCCCCCGATGGGGGTGAGCAGTTCTTC. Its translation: CANRPPDGGEQFF. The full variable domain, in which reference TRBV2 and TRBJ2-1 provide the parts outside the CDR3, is EPEVTQTPSHQVTQMGQEVILRCVPISNHLYFYWYRQILGQKVEFLVSFYNNEISEKSEIFDDQFSVERPDGSNFTLKIRSTKLEDSAMYFCANRPPDGGEQFFGPGTRLTVL.

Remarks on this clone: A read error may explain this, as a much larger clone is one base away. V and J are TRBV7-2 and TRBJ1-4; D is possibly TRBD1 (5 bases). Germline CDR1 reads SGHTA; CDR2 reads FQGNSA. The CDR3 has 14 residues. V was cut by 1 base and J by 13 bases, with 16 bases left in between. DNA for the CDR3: TGTGCCAGCAGCTTAGATTATATACAGCAGGGACTGTTTTTT. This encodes CASSLDYIQQGLFF.

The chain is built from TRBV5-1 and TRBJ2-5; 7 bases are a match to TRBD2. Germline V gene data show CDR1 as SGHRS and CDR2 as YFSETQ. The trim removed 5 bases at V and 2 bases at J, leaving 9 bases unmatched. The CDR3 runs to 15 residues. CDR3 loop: CASRSSGGSQETQYF. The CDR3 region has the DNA TGCGCCAGCAGAAGTTCGGGGGGAAGTCAAGAGACCCAGTACTTC.

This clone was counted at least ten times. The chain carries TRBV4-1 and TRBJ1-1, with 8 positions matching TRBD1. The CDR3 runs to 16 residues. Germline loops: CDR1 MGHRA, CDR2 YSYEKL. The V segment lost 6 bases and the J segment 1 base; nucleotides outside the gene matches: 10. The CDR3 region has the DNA TGCGCCAGCAGTCCTTATAAAGGACAGGGGAACACTGAAGCTTTCTTT. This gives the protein CASSPYKGQGNTEAFF.

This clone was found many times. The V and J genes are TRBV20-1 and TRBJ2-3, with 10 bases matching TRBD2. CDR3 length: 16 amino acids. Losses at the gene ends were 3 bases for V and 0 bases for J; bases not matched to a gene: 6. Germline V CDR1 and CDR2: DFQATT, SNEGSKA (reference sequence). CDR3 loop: CSARTRTSGSTDTQYF. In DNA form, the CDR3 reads TGCAGTGCTAGGACCCGGACTAGCGGAAGCACAGATACGCAGTATTTT.

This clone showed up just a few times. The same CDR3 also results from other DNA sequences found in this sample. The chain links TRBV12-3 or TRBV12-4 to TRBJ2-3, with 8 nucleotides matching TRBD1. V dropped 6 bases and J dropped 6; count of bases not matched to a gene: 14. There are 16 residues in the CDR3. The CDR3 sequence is CASRPRTGKKTDTQYF. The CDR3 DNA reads TGTGCCAGCAGACCCAGGACAGGGAAGAAGACGGATACGCAGTATTTT.

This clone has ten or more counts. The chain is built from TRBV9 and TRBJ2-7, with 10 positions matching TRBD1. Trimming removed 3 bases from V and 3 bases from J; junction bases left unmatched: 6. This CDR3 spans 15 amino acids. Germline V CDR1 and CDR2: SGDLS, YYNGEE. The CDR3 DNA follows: TGTGCCAGCAGCGCCCGGGACAGGGGATTCTACGAGCAGTACTTC. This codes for CASSARDRGFYEQYF.

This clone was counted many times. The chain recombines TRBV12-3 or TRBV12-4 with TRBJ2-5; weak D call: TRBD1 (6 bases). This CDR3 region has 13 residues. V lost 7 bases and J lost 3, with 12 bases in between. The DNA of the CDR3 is TGTGCCAGCATGGGGGCAGGGAAAGAGACCCAGTACTTC. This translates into CASMGAGKETQYF.

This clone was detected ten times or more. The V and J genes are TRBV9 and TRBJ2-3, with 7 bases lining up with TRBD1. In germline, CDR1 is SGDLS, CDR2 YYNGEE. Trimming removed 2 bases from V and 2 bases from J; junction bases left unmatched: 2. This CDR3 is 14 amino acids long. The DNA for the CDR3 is TGTGCCAGCAGCGTTGGACAGGTCACAGATACGCAGTATTTT. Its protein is CASSVGQVTDTQYF.

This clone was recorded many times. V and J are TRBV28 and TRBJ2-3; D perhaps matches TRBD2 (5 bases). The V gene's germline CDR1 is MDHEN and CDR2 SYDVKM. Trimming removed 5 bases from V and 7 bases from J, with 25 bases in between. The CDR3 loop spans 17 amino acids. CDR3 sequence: CASSPLAPEGERHTQYF. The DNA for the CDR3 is TGTGCCAGCAGTCCCCTGGCCCCCGAGGGAGAACGGCATACGCAGTATTTT.

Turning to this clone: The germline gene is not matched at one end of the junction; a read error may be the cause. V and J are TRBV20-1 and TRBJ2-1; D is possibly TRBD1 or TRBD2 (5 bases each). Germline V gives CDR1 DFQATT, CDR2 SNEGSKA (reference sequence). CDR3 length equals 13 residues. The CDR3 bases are TGTAGGGCTAGACCGGGGCGTTACAATGAGCTGTTCTTC. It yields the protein CRARPGRYNELFF.